This T cell receptor beta chain was profiled in a study of Tregs in tolerant kidney transplant recipients. Study details: Recipient Tregs were cultured approximately 16 days with activated donor B cells and IL-2.

About this clone itself: Its target is unknown.

Sequencing was performed with immunoSEQ multiplex PCR; in TCRdb, only in-frame clones are kept and a portion is missing. The sample includes under 14,000 clones, 90% to 95% seen only once; the top ten take around 6%. This CDR3 region has 12 residues. Trimming removed 7 bases from V and 3 bases from J, with 6 bases in between. Germline CDR1 and CDR2: ENHRY and SYGVKD. This TCR derives from a human patient who received a combined kidney and bone marrow transplant. Here the sequenced sample was Tregs from blood cultured with allogeneic cells, taken before the transplant. This chain joins TRBV10-3 and TRBJ2-2; D call uncertain. The CDR3 loop reads CAIMADTGELFF. As DNA, the CDR3 is TGTGCCATCATGGCAGACACCGGGGAGCTGTTTTTT.